This TCR beta chain was retrieved from a study of post-analysis software for immune sequencing data. In the study overall: Recorded subtypes: relapsing-remitting, secondary progressive, progressive-relapsing; some patients unannotated. Findings and caveats of the study: Those samples that were prepared in the same batch co-clustered strongly by F measure. Patients showed TRBV5-6, TRBV5-1 and TRBV20-1 among roughly 5 TRBV segments more frequent than in controls.

TCR beta cDNA libraries had unique molecular identifiers. Some 500,000 cDNA molecules were obtained per 1 to 10 million input T cells. Each CDR3 protein is one row after TCRdb ran MiXCR on the PCR reads. This table holds hundreds of thousands of distinct CDR3 sequences, approximately 60% found once. Worth noting for this clonotype: Its antigen remains unknown.

Germline CDR1 reads SGHDT; CDR2 reads YYEEEE. The CDR3 runs to 14 residues. The source material was blood. This TCR derives from a girl aged 2 to 10 with multiple sclerosis. This rearrangement joins TRBV5-6 to TRBJ2-7; D perhaps matches TRBD1 (5 bases). Gene TRBJ2-5 matches the end of the DNA better, so the J call may be wrong. CDR3 coding DNA: TGTGCCAGCAGCAAAGCCAGGGCAGGGGAGACCCAGTACTTC. Encoded protein: CASSKARAGETQYF.